This T cell receptor (beta chain) originates from a study of molecular identifiers for immune sequencing clone quantification. TCRdb reprocessed the PCR reads via MiXCR and lists one record per CDR3 protein. This table has under 350,000 distinct CDR3 sequences, 24% appearing once. Sorted naive CD8 T cells, roughly 19,000 to 1,100,000, were sequenced from 10%, 30% or 50% RNA. With regard to this clonotype: One end of the junction varies from germline; a read error may be responsible.

The clonotype originates from a human donor in good health. Some libraries in this study had Jurkat cell RNA spiked in. The sequenced sample was naive CD8+ T cells from blood, with Jurkat cell RNA spiked in. Subset described: FACS-sorted CD8+CD4-CCR7+CD45RA+ naive T cells.

DNA for the CDR3: TGTACCAGCAACCCAGTCAGCTACTACGAGCAATACTTC. Its protein product is CTSNPVSYYEQYF. The chain carries TRBV7-2 and TRBJ2-7; D gene unclear. Germline V gives CDR1 SGHTA, CDR2 FQGNSA. The CDR3 is made up of 13 amino acids.